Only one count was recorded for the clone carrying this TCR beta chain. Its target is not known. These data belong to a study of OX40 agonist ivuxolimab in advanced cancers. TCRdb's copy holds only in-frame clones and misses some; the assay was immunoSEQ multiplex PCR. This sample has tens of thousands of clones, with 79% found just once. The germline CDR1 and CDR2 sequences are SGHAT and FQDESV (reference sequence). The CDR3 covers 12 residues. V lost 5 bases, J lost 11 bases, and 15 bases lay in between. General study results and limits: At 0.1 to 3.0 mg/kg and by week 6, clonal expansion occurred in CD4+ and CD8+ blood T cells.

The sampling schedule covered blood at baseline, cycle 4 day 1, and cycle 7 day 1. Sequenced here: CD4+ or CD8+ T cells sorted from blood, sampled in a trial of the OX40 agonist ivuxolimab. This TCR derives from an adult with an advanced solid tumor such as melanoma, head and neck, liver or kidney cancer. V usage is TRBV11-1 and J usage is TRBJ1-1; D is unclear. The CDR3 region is CASSARTHEAFF. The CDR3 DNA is TGTGCCAGCAGCGCGCGGACCCACGAGGCTTTCTTT. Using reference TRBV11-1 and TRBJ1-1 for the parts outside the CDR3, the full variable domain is EAEVAQSPRYKITEKSQAVAFWCDPISGHATLYWYRQILGQGPELLVQFQDESVVDDSQLPKDRFSAERLKGVDSTLKIQPAELGDSAMYLCASSARTHEAFFGQGTRLTVV.